A selection of T cell receptor beta chains follows, all from one sample in a study of CD8 T cells in ankylosing spondylitis. One entry per CDR3 protein, called by TCRdb with MiXCR from the 5' RACE reads. The sample lists 350,000 to 450,000 distinct CDR3 sequences, roughly 26% occurring once. Material: blood, either unsorted or a sorted T cell fraction (not recorded which). Receptor source: a male donor with ankylosing spondylitis. Each CDR3 is given with its conserved first and last residue. A D gene is named only where the DNA matches it firmly.

j_call d_call v_call cdr3_aa
TRBJ2-3 . TRBV24-1 CATSDFDGSGTDTQYF
TRBJ2-2 TRBD1 TRBV12-3/TRBV12-4 CASSLGTGGHTGELFF
TRBJ2-5 . TRBV5-1 CASSLTGTSETQYF
TRBJ2-7 . TRBV5-1 CASSLRLPYEQYF
TRBJ1-1 TRBD1 TRBV10-3 CAISEPGTDHKYEAFF
TRBJ2-2 . TRBV5-1 CASSLAGQTGELFF
TRBJ1-4 . TRBV30 CAWSPEGSEKLFF
TRBJ2-5 . TRBV5-1 CASSSWDNQETQYF
TRBJ1-5 . TRBV5-1 CASSLAPSGNQPQHF
TRBJ2-1 TRBD1 TRBV7-9 CASSSGGGHNEQFF
TRBJ2-3 . TRBV3-1 CASSFSQDTQYF
TRBJ1-1 . TRBV27 CASSFLGSEAFF
TRBJ2-2 . TRBV14 CASDSEEGINTGELFF
TRBJ2-1 TRBD2 TRBV7-2 CASSERLAPYINNEQFF
TRBJ1-4 . TRBV12-3/TRBV12-4 CASSLTGVGEKLFF
TRBJ2-1 TRBD2 TRBV6-2/TRBV6-3 CASTPLREGYNEQFF
TRBJ2-2 . TRBV5-1 CASSLGGPMNTGELFF
TRBJ1-5 . TRBV5-1 CASSPRGGLQPQHF
TRBJ2-7 . TRBV4-2 CASTPNTRDARYEQYF
TRBJ2-1 . TRBV5-6 CASSLVAINEQFF
TRBJ2-5 TRBD2 TRBV20-1 CSARLPGLAGGETQYF
TRBJ2-1 . TRBV12-3/TRBV12-4 CASSLGTEAYNEQFF
TRBJ1-3 . TRBV27 CASSLSLFSGNTIYF
TRBJ1-5 . TRBV7-9 CASSLSSGAQHF
TRBJ2-3 . TRBV15 CATSRDKSDTQYF
TRBJ1-4 . TRBV20-1 CSASLQTNEKLFF
TRBJ2-5 . TRBV20-1 CSARGRTEETQYF
TRBJ2-5 TRBD1 TRBV30 CAWSPGTGGGQETQYF
TRBJ1-6 . TRBV12-3/TRBV12-4 CASSFIGYESPLHF
TRBJ2-3 . TRBV20-1 CSARDGRDWADTQYF
TRBJ2-7 . TRBV11-2 CASSLDPAGNSYEQYF
TRBJ1-6 . TRBV6-1 CASIGQVLSPLHF
TRBJ2-2 TRBD1 TRBV20-1 CSARVRQGAPVVF
TRBJ1-6 . TRBV27 CASSLARGSPLHF
TRBJ1-5 . TRBV24-1 CATSDPRSGVGPQHF
TRBJ1-4 . TRBV10-3 CAISRTEQSTNEKLFF